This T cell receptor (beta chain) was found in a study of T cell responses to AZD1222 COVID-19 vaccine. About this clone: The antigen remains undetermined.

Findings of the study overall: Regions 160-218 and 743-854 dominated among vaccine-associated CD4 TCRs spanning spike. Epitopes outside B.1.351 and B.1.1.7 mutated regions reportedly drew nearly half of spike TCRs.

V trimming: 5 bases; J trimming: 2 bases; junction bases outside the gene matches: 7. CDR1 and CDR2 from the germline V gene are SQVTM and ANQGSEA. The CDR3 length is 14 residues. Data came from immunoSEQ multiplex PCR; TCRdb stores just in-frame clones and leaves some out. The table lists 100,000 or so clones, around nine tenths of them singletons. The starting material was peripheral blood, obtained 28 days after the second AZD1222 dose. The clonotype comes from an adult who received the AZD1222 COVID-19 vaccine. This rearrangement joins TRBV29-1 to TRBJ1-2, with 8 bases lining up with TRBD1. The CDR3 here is CSVKLGQGNYGYTF. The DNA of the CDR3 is TGCAGCGTTAAGTTAGGACAGGGAAACTATGGCTACACCTTC.